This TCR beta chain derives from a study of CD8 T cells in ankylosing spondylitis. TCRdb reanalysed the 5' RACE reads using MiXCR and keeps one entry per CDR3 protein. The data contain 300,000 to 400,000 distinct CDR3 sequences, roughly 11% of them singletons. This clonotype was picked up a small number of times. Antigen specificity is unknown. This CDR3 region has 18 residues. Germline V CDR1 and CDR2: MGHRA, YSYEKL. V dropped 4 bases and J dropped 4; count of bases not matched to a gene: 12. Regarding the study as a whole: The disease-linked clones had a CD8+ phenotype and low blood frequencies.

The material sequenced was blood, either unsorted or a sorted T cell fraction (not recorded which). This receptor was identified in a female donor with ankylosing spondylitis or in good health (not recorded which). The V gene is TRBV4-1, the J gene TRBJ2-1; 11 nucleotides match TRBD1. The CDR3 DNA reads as TGCGCCAGCAGCCGAACGATACCGGGACAGGGGGTTTACAATGAGCAGTTCTTC. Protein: CASSRTIPGQGVYNEQFF.